These 26 T cell receptor beta chains were all obtained from the same sample, sequenced in a study of T cell repertoires and Cas9 in healthy adults. TCRdb's copy holds only in-frame clones and misses some; the assay was immunoSEQ multiplex PCR. The sample lists 20,000 to 25,000 clones; approximately 90% were seen once. Sequenced: CD4+ effector T cells (CD127+, CD25-, CD137-, CD154-) from PBMCs; culture status not recorded. The source is a human donor in good health.

This chain connects TRBV4-1 to TRBJ1-2; D unclear. Germline loops: CDR1 MGHRA, CDR2 YSYEKL. The CDR3 consists of 16 residues. Trimming left V 0 bases short and J 4 bases short, with 15 bases between. Here the CDR3 DNA reads TGCGCCAGCAGCCAAGAGCGGTACCCAATGACCTATGGCTACACCTTC. Translation gives CASSQERYPMTYGYTF.

The J gene is TRBJ1-2, the V gene TRBV6-5; 9 bases fit TRBD1. The V and J ends lost 5 bases and 5 bases, in that order; junction bases with no gene match: 6. The germline gives CDR1 MNHEY, CDR2 SVGAGI. The CDR3 length is 14 residues. The CDR3 reads CASSLSDRGYGYTF. In DNA form, the CDR3 reads TGTGCCAGCAGTCTCTCGGACAGGGGATATGGCTACACCTTC.

The sample holds a few counts of this clone. This chain connects TRBV15 to TRBJ1-4; D remains ambiguous. The length of the CDR3 is 13 residues. CDR1 is LNHNV, CDR2 YYDKDF, per germline (reference sequence). V was clipped by 4 bases and J by 7 bases, with 10 bases between them. CDR3 loop: CATSIRRGEKLFF. As DNA, the CDR3 is TGTGCCACCAGCATCAGGAGAGGTGAAAAACTGTTTTTT.

The gene calls are TRBV25-1 and TRBJ1-2; the D gene is possibly TRBD1 (5 bases). The length of the CDR3 is 13 residues. Germline V gene sequence: CDR1 MGHDK, CDR2 SYGVNS. Trimming pared 2 bases from V and 7 bases from J, leaving 11 bases between. The CDR3 DNA reads as TGTGCCAGCAGTGAAGGTGGTGGGGGTGGCTACACCTTC. Amino acids: CASSEGGGGGYTF.

This chain links TRBV2 with TRBJ2-1; 9 nucleotides agree with TRBD2. The CDR3 is 18 amino acids. Germline V gives CDR1 SNHLY, CDR2 FYNNEI. Trimming cost V 2 bases and J 4 bases; bases outside gene matches: 12. CDR3 DNA sequence: TGTGCCAGCAGTGAAAGATTGGGCGTAGCGGGAGAGTACAATGAGCAGTTCTTC. This sequence encodes CASSERLGVAGEYNEQFF.

This clone was observed a few times. The chain has TRBV19 and TRBJ1-3; 8 positions agree with TRBD1. The trim removed 10 bases at V and 0 bases at J, leaving 11 bases unmatched. CDR3 length equals 16 residues. The germline V gene has CDR1 LNHDA and CDR2 SQIVND (reference sequence). CDR3 DNA sequence: TGTGCCACCGGCTTGACAGGGGTTGGCTCTGGAAACACCATATATTTT. Protein sequence: CATGLTGVGSGNTIYF.

The chain combines TRBV5-1 with TRBJ2-5; tentatively, D is TRBD2 (5 bases). Trimming cost V 0 bases and J 5 bases, with 8 bases left between them. Germline assignment: CDR1 SGHRS and CDR2 YFSETQ. This CDR3 comprises 13 residues. The DNA of the CDR3 is TGCGCCAGCAGCTTGGGGTCTAGCGAGACCCAGTACTTC. Residues: CASSLGSSETQYF. Based on the CDR3 plus reference TRBV5-1 and TRBJ2-5, the full variable domain is KAGVTQTPRYLIKTRGQQVTLSCSPISGHRSVSWYQQTPGQGLQFLFEYFSETQRNKGNFPGRFSGRQFSNSRSEMNVSTLELGDSALYLCASSLGSSETQYFGPGTRLLVL.

The chain carries TRBV4-3 and TRBJ2-1; 8 positions match TRBD2. J was trimmed by 7 bases and V by 2 bases; bases with no gene match: 7. Germline-derived CDR1 and CDR2 are LGHNA and YSLEER. This CDR3 is built from 15 residues. The CDR3 sequence is CASSQPLAGQNEQFF. In DNA, the CDR3 is TGCGCCAGCAGCCAACCCTTAGCGGGGCAAAATGAGCAGTTCTTC.

This clone has more than one count but fewer than ten. The V gene is TRBV5-4, the J gene TRBJ1-4; possible D gene TRBD1, 5 bases. Trimming shortened V by 4 bases and J by 8 bases, and 12 bases separated the two germline ends. Germline values: CDR1 SGHNT, CDR2 YYREEE (reference sequence). The length of the CDR3 is 13 residues. The CDR3 here is CASSLPGREKLFF. CDR3 coding DNA: TGTGCCAGCAGCCTGCCGGGGCGGGAAAAACTGTTTTTT.

The CDR3 loop is CASSPPGGGTEAFF. The CDR3 DNA is TGTGCCAGCTCACCACCGGGGGGTGGCACTGAAGCTTTCTTT. The chain links TRBV18 to TRBJ1-1; weak D call: TRBD1 (5 bases). The ends were cut back, 0 bases at V and 4 bases at J, with 9 bases in the middle. The CDR3 spans 14 residues. Germline V gene lookup returns CDR1 KGHSH and CDR2 LQKENI. Variable domain in full (rest from reference TRBV18 and TRBJ1-1): NAGVMQNPRHLVRRRGQEARLRCSPMKGHSHVYWYRQLPEEGLKFMVYLQKENIIDESGMPKERFSAEFPKEGPSILRIQQVVRGDSAAYFCASSPPGGGTEAFFGQGTRLTVV.

This clone was detected only once. The chain combines TRBV19 with TRBJ2-1; 12 nucleotides agree with TRBD2. This CDR3 has 17 amino acids. Per the germline V gene, CDR1 is LNHDA and CDR2 is SQIVND (reference sequence). J gave up 4 bases and V 7 bases, and 11 bases lay outside the gene matches. The CDR3 region has the DNA TGTGCCAGTACCAAGTGGGCTAGCGGGAGGGCGTACAATGAGCAGTTCTTC. This translates into CASTKWASGRAYNEQFF.

The chain is built from TRBV6-1 and TRBJ2-4; D ambiguous. The V gene lost 2 bases and the J gene lost 6 bases, with 11 bases spanning the gap. CDR3 size: 14 residues. CDR1 MNHNS and CDR2 SASEGT come from the germline V gene. This chain's CDR3 is CASSEQHEANIQYF. As DNA, the CDR3 is TGTGCCAGCAGTGAACAGCACGAGGCAAACATTCAGTACTTC.

J is TRBJ1-4 and V is TRBV11-2; D uncertain. With 5 bases removed from V and 4 bases from J, the gap between germline ends came to 14 bases. The CDR3 is 15 residues long. Germline CDR1 is SGHAT and CDR2 is FQNNGV. The CDR3 DNA is TGTGCCAGCAGCCCCGTATGGATTCTTAATGAAAAACTGTTTTTT. Its translation is CASSPVWILNEKLFF.

The gene calls are TRBV19 and TRBJ1-6, with D perhaps TRBD1 (5 bases). CDR3 length: 14 residues. The germline V gene has CDR1 LNHDA and CDR2 SQIVND (reference sequence). Trimming stripped 5 bases from V and 7 bases from J, with 12 bases between. CDR3 loop: CASSRGNGNSPLHF. CDR3 DNA sequence: TGTGCCAGTAGTCGGGGGAATGGGAATTCACCCCTCCACTTT.

The chain joins TRBV6-1 to TRBJ2-2; D possibly uses TRBD1 or TRBD2 (5 bases each). V lost 7 bases, J lost 4 bases, and 10 bases lay in between. The CDR3 has 13 amino acids. The germline V gene has CDR1 MNHNS and CDR2 SASEGT. CDR3 nucleotides: TGTGCCAGCATTCCCGGGGCCACCGGGGAGCTGTTTTTT. Its translation: CASIPGATGELFF.

This clone was recorded once. V gene TRBV5-1 combines with J gene TRBJ2-5; either TRBD1 or TRBD2 may supply D (5 bases each). Germline values: CDR1 SGHRS, CDR2 YFSETQ. The CDR3 consists of 15 residues. V was pared by 5 bases and J by 4 bases, with 18 bases between. CDR3 bases: TGCGCCAGCAGTCGGGTTGGGGGTGAGGGAGAGACCCAGTACTTC. It specifies CASSRVGGEGETQYF.

Comments on this clone: The junction and the germline gene differ at one end; a read error may be behind it. The V gene is TRBV29-1, the J gene TRBJ1-1; 8 positions agree with TRBD1. The germline V gene has CDR1 SQVTM and CDR2 ANQGSEA. This CDR3 has 14 residues. Written as DNA, the CDR3 is TGCAGCGTCGAAGGACAGGGCGGTAGCACTGAAGCTTTCTTT. The encoded protein is CSVEGQGGSTEAFF.

The chain uses TRBV4-1 and TRBJ1-2; D is unclear. This CDR3 comprises 14 residues. The germline V gene encodes CDR1 MGHRA and CDR2 YSYEKL. V was trimmed by 2 bases and J by 3 bases, leaving 10 bases between them. Here the CDR3 reads CASSQIPGDYGYTF. The DNA for the CDR3 is TGCGCCAGCAGCCAAATCCCCGGGGACTATGGCTACACCTTC.

V and J are TRBV9 and TRBJ1-1; D perhaps matches TRBD1 (5 bases). Germline V CDR1 and CDR2: SGDLS, YYNGEE. This CDR3 has 18 residues. Trimming pared 4 bases from V and 1 base from J, leaving 23 bases between. The CDR3 region has the DNA TGTGCCAGCAGCCCTCTACGTGTACGGGGCAGCCAGAACACTGAAGCTTTCTTT. Residues: CASSPLRVRGSQNTEAFF.

The rearrangement joins TRBV19 to TRBJ2-2, with a possible D match to TRBD2 (6 bases). Germline V gene lookup returns CDR1 LNHDA and CDR2 SQIVND (reference sequence). V shed 5 bases and J shed 5 bases, with 24 bases lying between them. The CDR3 covers 18 residues. The CDR3 nucleotides read TGTGCCAGTAGTGGTAGGTTCTGGGGTCGGGAGCGAACCGGGGAGCTGTTTTTT. Amino acid sequence: CASSGRFWGRERTGELFF.

V and J are TRBV23-1 and TRBJ1-2; 7 bases align to TRBD1. TRBV23-1 is filed as an ORF, its function uncertain. This CDR3 contains 16 residues. Losses at the gene ends were 2 bases for V and 1 base for J; bases not matched to a gene: 7. The DNA for the CDR3 is TGCGCCAGCAGTCAAGATGGGGACAGTTTTAACTATGGCTACACCTTC. It is translated as CASSQDGDSFNYGYTF.

This sequence joins TRBV6-4 and TRBJ1-5; D gene uncertain. CDR3 length: 13 amino acids. Germline V CDR1 and CDR2: MRHNA, SNTAGT. V was pared by 5 bases and J by 6 bases, with 11 bases between. This CDR3 reads CASSPDGSQPQHF. CDR3 coding DNA: TGTGCCAGCAGTCCGGACGGGAGTCAGCCCCAGCATTTT.

This chain joins TRBV11-2 and TRBJ2-2; D is uncertain. Germline values: CDR1 SGHAT, CDR2 FQNNGV. The CDR3 loop spans 12 amino acids. V lost 7 bases, J lost 4 bases, and 7 bases lay in between. CDR3 loop: CASTTVTGELFF. The CDR3, as DNA: TGTGCCAGCACCACAGTCACCGGGGAGCTGTTTTTT. The full variable domain, in which reference TRBV11-2 and TRBJ2-2 provide the parts outside the CDR3, is EAGVAQSPRYKIIEKRQSVAFWCNPISGHATLYWYQQILGQGPKLLIQFQNNGVVDDSQLPKDRFSAERLKGVDSTLKIQPAKLEDSAVYLCASTTVTGELFFGEGSRLTVL.

The J gene is TRBJ2-7, the V gene TRBV4-3, with D perhaps assigned TRBD1 or TRBD2 (6 bases each). Trimming removed 2 bases from V and 2 bases from J, with 10 bases in between. This CDR3 is 14 amino acids long. The germline V gene encodes CDR1 LGHNA and CDR2 YSLEER. CDR3 loop: CASSQHGGPYEQYF. DNA of the CDR3: TGCGCCAGCAGCCAACATGGGGGGCCCTACGAGCAGTACTTC.

J is TRBJ2-5 and V is TRBV6-1, with 9 bases matching TRBD2. Germline V gene data show CDR1 as MNHNS and CDR2 as SASEGT. CDR3 size: 16 residues. The ends lost 2 bases at V and 6 bases at J; junction bases unmatched: 10. Here the CDR3 reads CASSEPNSGSWQTQYF. The CDR3 DNA reads TGTGCCAGCAGTGAACCAAATAGCGGGAGTTGGCAGACCCAGTACTTC.

The chain employs TRBV7-6 and TRBJ2-7; D not resolved. CDR3 length equals 14 residues. Trimming cost V 7 bases and J 0 bases, with 13 bases left between them. Germline assignment: CDR1 SGHVS and CDR2 FNYEAQ. The CDR3 spells CASTEWESSYEQYV. DNA of the CDR3: TGTGCCAGCACCGAATGGGAAAGCTCCTACGAGCAGTACGTC.